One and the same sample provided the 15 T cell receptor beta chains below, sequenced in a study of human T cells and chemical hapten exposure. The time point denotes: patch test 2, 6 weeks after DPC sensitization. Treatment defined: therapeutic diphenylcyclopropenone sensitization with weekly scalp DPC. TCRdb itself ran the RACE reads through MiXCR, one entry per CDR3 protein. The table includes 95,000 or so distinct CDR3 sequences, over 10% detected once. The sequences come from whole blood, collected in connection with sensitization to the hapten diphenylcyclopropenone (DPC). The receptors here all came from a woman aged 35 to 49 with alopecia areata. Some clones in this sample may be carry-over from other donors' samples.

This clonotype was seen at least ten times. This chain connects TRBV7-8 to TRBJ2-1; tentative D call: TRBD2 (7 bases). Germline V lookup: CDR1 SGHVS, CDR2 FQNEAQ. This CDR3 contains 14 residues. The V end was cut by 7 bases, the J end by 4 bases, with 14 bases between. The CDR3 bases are TGTGCCAGCACCCCGGGGGGCCGGTACAATGAGCAGTTCTTC. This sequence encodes CASTPGGRYNEQFF.

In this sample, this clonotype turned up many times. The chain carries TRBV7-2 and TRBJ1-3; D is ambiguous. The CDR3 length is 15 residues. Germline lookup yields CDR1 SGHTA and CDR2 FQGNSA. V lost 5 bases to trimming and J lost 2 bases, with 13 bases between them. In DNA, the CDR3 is TGTGCCAGCAGCCCCGGCCCCTTAACTGGAAACACCATATATTTT. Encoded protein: CASSPGPLTGNTIYF.

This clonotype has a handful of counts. This chain's CDR3 is CSATDTGGVYEQYF. The CDR3 nucleotides read TGCAGTGCCACCGATACAGGGGGCGTCTACGAGCAGTACTTC. This chain connects TRBV20-1 to TRBJ2-7; 9 bases are shared with TRBD1. V trimming: 6 bases; J trimming: 3 bases; junction bases outside the gene matches: 9. The length of the CDR3 is 14 residues. Per germline, CDR1 DFQATT and CDR2 SNEGSKA (reference sequence).

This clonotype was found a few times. The CDR3 coding sequence is TGTGCCAGCAGCAACCCAGGACAGGCCGGAGATACGCAGTATTTT. Its protein product is CASSNPGQAGDTQYF. The chain is built from TRBV7-6 and TRBJ2-3, with 7 nucleotides matching TRBD1. The germline V gene has CDR1 SGHVS and CDR2 FNYEAQ. With 5 bases clipped from V and 5 bases from J, the junction kept 10 bases outside the gene matches. The CDR3 is 15 amino acids.

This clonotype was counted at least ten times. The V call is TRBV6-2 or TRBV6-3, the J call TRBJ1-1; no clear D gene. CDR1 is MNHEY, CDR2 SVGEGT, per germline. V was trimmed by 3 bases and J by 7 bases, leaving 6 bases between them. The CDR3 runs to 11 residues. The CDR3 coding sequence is TGTGCCAGCAGTTATTCTAATGAAGCTTTCTTT. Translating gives CASSYSNEAFF.

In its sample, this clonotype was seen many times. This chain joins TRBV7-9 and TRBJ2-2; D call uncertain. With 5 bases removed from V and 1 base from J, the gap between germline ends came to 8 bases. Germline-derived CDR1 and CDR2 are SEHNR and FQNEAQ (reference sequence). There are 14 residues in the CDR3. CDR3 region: CASSEQQNTGELFF. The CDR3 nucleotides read TGTGCCAGCAGCGAACAGCAGAACACCGGGGAGCTGTTTTTT.

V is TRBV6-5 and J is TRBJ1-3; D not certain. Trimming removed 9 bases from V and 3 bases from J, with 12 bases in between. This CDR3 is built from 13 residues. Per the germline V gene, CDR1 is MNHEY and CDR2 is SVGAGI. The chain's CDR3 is CASCRVNGNTIYF. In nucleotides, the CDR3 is TGTGCCAGTTGCCGGGTCAATGGAAACACCATATATTTT.

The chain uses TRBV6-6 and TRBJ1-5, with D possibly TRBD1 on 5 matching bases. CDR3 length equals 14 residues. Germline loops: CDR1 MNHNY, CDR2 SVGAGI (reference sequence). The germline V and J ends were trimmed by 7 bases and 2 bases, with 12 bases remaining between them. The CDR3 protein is CASIGGFGNQPQHF. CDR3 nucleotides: TGTGCCAGCATTGGGGGTTTCGGCAATCAGCCCCAGCATTTT.

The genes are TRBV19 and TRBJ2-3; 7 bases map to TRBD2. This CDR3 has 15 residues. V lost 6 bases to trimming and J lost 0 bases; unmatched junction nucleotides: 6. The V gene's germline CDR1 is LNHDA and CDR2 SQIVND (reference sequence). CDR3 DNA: TGTGCCAGTAGGCGATCTAGCGGTAGCACAGATACGCAGTATTTT. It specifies CASRRSSGSTDTQYF.

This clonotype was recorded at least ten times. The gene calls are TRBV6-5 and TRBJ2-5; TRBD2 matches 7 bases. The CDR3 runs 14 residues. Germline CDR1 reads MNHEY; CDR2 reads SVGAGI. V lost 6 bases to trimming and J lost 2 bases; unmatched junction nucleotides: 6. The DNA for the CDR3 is TGTGCCAGCAGGCCAACTAGCGCACAAGAGACCCAGTACTTC. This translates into CASRPTSAQETQYF.

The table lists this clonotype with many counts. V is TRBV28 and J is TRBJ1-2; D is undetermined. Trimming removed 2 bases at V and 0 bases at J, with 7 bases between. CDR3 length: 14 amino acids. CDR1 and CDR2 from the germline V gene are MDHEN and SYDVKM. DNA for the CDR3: TGTGCCAGCAGTTTAGGGTCAGCTAACTATGGCTACACCTTC. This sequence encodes CASSLGSANYGYTF.

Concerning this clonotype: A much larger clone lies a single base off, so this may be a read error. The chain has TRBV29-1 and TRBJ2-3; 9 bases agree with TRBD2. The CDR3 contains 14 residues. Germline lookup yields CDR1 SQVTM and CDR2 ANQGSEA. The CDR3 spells CCVELAGAIYTQYF. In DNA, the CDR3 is TGCTGCGTTGAATTAGCGGGAGCTATATATACGCAGTATTTT.

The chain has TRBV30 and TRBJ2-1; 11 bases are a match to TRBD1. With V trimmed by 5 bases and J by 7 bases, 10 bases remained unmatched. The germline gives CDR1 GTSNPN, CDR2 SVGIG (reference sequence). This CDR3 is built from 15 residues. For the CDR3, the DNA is TGTGCCTGGGCCGGGGGACAGGGGGTCCGGAATGAGCAGTTCTTC. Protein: CAWAGGQGVRNEQFF. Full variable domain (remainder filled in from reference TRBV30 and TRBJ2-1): SQTIHQWPATLVQPVGSPLSLECTVEGTSNPNLYWYRQAAGRGLQLLFYSVGIGQISSEVPQNLSASRPQDRQFILSSKKLLLSDSGFYLCAWAGGQGVRNEQFFGPGTRLTVL.

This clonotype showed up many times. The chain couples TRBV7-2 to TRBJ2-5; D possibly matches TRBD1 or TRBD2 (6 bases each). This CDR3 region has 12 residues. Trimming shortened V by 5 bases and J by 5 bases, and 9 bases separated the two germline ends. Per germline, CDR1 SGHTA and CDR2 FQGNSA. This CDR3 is CASSQGGETQYF. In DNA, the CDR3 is TGTGCCAGCAGCCAAGGGGGGGAGACCCAGTACTTC.

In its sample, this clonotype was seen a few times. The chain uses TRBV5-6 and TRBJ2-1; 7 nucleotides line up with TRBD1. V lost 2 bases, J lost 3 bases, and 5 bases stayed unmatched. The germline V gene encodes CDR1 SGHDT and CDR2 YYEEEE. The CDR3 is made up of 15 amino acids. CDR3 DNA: TGTGCCAGCAGCTTACCCGGGACAGACTACAATGAGCAGTTCTTC. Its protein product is CASSLPGTDYNEQFF.